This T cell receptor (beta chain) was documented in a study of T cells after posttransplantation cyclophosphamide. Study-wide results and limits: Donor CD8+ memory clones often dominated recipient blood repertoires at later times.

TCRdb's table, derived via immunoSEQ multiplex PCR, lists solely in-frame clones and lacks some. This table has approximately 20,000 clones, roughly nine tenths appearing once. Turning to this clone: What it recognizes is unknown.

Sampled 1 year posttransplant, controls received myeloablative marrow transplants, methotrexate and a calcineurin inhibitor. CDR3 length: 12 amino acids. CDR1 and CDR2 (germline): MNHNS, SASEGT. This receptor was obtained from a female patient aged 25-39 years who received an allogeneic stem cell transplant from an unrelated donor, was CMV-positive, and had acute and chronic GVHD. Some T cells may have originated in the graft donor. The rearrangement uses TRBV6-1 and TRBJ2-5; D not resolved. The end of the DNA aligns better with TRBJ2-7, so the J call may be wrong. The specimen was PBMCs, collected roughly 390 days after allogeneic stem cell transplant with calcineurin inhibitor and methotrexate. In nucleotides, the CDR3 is TGTGCCAGCAGTCCTAACCGATACGAGCAGTACTTC. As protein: CASSPNRYEQYF.